This T cell receptor beta chain was recovered during a study of shared clonotypes between healthy human individuals. Using immunoSEQ multiplex PCR, the repertoire was profiled, and TCRdb retains in-frame clones only, with some absent. The sample holds about 1 million clones; approximately 76% are singletons and the top ten take approximately 1.5%. Germline CDR1 KGHSH, CDR2 LQKENI. There are 15 residues in the CDR3. V gave up 6 bases and J gave up 2 bases, with 14 bases separating them. Input material: memory CD4+ T cells sorted from blood. Subset meaning: CD45RA-negative fraction. The origin of this receptor is a man between 18 and 35 years old in good health. The rearrangement links TRBV18 to TRBJ2-1; D is unresolved. For the CDR3, the DNA is TGTGCCAGCTCGCGCGAGGAGACTGCCTACAATGAGCAGTTCTTC. Translating it yields CASSREETAYNEQFF. The variable domain in full, with the rest retrieved from reference TRBV18 and TRBJ2-1, is NAGVMQNPRHLVRRRGQEARLRCSPMKGHSHVYWYRQLPEEGLKFMVYLQKENIIDESGMPKERFSAEFPKEGPSILRIQQVVRGDSAAYFCASSREETAYNEQFFGPGTRLTVL.